This T cell receptor (beta chain) emerged from a study of cytomegalovirus exposure and HLA in healthy donors. Study findings and constraints: There was a cluster of highly shared sequence variants that was likely a sequencing artifact. In vitro testing confirmed a few CMV-associated chains as specific for CMV antigens. In most subjects, TCR beta sequences reportedly gave accurate predictions of HLA-A and HLA-B alleles. When a later analysis compared HLA-associated TCR beta chains with equally common others, the HLA-associated chains turned out to be more clonally expanded and to have lower generation probabilities.

The CDR3 consists of 14 residues. With 1 base removed from V and 4 bases from J, the gap between germline ends came to 11 bases. CDR1 is GTSNPN, CDR2 SVGIG, per germline (reference sequence). 60 Vbeta and 13 Jbeta primers were used in PCR. Sequencing used immunoSEQ multiplex PCR; TCRdb keeps in-frame clones, though not all of them. The sample consists of approximately 220,000 clones, 65% to 90% of them appearing once. Details on this clone: The antigen is not known.

Source material: PBMCs. The rearrangement links TRBV30 to TRBJ1-5; tentative D call: TRBD1 (6 bases). The clonotype originates from a girl between 10 and 17 years old in good health and CMV-seronegative. The CDR3 region is CAWSGTAVNQPQHF. The CDR3 DNA reads TGTGCCTGGAGTGGGACAGCCGTAAATCAGCCCCAGCATTTT.